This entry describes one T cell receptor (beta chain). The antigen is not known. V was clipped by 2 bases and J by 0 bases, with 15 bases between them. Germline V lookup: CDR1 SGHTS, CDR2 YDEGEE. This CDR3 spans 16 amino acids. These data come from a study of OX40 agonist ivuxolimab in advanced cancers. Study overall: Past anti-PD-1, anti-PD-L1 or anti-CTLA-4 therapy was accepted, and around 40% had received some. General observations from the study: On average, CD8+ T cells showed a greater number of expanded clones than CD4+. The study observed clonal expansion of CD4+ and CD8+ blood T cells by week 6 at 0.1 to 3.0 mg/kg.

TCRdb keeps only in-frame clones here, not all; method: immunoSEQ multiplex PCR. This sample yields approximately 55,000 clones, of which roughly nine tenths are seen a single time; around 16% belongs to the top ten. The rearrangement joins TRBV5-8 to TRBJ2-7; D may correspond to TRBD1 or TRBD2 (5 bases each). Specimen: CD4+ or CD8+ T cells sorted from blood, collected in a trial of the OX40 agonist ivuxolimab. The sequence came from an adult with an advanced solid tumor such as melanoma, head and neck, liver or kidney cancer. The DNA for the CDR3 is TGTGCCAGCAGCTTTGAGGGCTCAGGGCCCTCCTACGAGCAGTACTTC. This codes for CASSFEGSGPSYEQYF.